Below are 29 T cell receptor beta chains sequenced from a single sample in a study of identical twins. TCRdb re-derived calls from the 5' RACE reads in MiXCR, one entry per CDR3 protein. Of about 570,000 distinct CDR3 sequences detected, over 8.5% appear once; the ten largest clones hold approximately 3.2%. The sample was also reused in another study, on yellow fever vaccine responses in identical twins.

Material for sequencing was PBMCs. The source of these receptors is a woman between 18 and 30 years old in good health.

This clonotype was detected ten times or more. The chain links TRBV9 to TRBJ2-1, with D uncertain. Trimming shortened V by 0 bases and J by 4 bases, and 20 bases separated the two germline ends. The CDR3 loop spans 18 amino acids. Germline loops: CDR1 SGDLS, CDR2 YYNGEE. In nucleotides, the CDR3 is TGTGCCAGCAGCGTAGAAGGGCTTACCTTTTTTTTTTACAATGAGCAGTTCTTC. It codes for CASSVEGLTFFFYNEQFF.

This clonotype appeared many times. Written as DNA, the CDR3 is TGTGCCAGCAGTTACTCGGGACAGGGATTTGGAAACACCATATATTTT. Translated, it gives CASSYSGQGFGNTIYF. This chain links TRBV6-5 with TRBJ1-3; TRBD1 matches at 9 bases. The germline V gene has CDR1 MNHEY and CDR2 SVGAGI. This CDR3 is 16 amino acids long. J lost 3 bases, V lost 0 bases, and 3 bases had no gene match.

The CDR3 sequence: CASLGRQTGTSGYEQYF. The DNA of the CDR3 is TGTGCCAGCTTGGGGAGGCAAACCGGGACTAGCGGGTACGAGCAGTACTTC. This chain connects TRBV21-1 to TRBJ2-7; the DNA was not compared with TRBD2, the D call given in the table. TRBV21-1 represents a pseudogene. There are 17 residues in the CDR3.

The table lists this clonotype with many counts. The chain links TRBV4-2 to TRBJ2-3, with 15 bases identical to TRBD2. There are 17 residues in the CDR3. The germline gives CDR1 LGHNA, CDR2 YNFKEQ. J gave up 3 bases and V 1 base, and 2 bases lay outside the gene matches. CDR3 residues: CASSQGGLAGGTDTQYF. The CDR3 DNA is TGTGCCAGCAGCCAAGGTGGACTAGCGGGAGGGACAGATACGCAGTATTTT.

This clonotype was seen a few times. The chain uses TRBV6-1 and TRBJ2-7, with TRBD1 matching over 8 bases. The CDR3 consists of 17 residues. The germline V gene encodes CDR1 MNHNS and CDR2 SASEGT. With 6 bases clipped from V and 3 bases from J, the junction kept 16 bases outside the gene matches. CDR3 in DNA: TGTGCCAGCAGCTCTGAGCACCGGACAGGGTCTCTCTACGAGCAGTACTTC. This gives the protein CASSSEHRTGSLYEQYF.

Notes on this clonotype: A read error is likely here: a far larger clone is one base away. The genes are TRBV18 and TRBJ2-3; D possibly corresponds to TRBD1 (5 bases). The V end lost 3 bases, the J end lost 1 base, and 8 bases lay between the germline ends. The CDR3 length is 14 residues. Germline-derived CDR1 and CDR2 are KGHSH and LQKENI. CDR3 nucleotides: TGTGCCAGCTCACCGGGGCCCCGCACAGATACGCAGTATTTT. Residues: CASSPGPRTDTQYF.

This chain joins TRBV20-1 and TRBJ2-7; 13 nucleotides agree with TRBD2. Trimming cost V 3 bases and J 2 bases; bases outside gene matches: 4. CDR1 and CDR2 from the germline V gene are DFQATT and SNEGSKA (reference sequence). The CDR3 contains 15 residues. The CDR3 DNA sequence: TGCAGTGCTAGCGTCGGACTAGCGGGAGCCTACGAGCAGTACTTC. Its translation is CSASVGLAGAYEQYF.

Many counts were recorded for this clonotype. V is TRBV25-1 and J is TRBJ1-2; D perhaps matches TRBD1 (5 bases). V dropped 4 bases and J dropped 8 bases, with 14 bases sitting between them. This CDR3 has 13 amino acids. Germline V gene lookup returns CDR1 MGHDK and CDR2 SYGVNS. The CDR3 nucleotides are TGTGCCAGCAGTGCCCGGGACCCGGGGGGCTACACCTTC. Protein product: CASSARDPGGYTF.

This clonotype was seen a few times. The rearrangement joins TRBV20-1 to TRBJ2-7, with 9 positions matching TRBD2. V was pared by 3 bases and J by 4 bases, with 16 bases of the junction left unmatched. Germline loops: CDR1 DFQATT, CDR2 SNEGSKA (reference sequence). The CDR3 spans 17 residues. In nucleotides, the CDR3 is TGCAGTGCTAGGCAGATGGGTTCCCAGCGGGGGGAATACGAGCAGTACTTC. This codes for CSARQMGSQRGEYEQYF.

This clonotype was found many times. This rearrangement joins TRBV29-1 to TRBJ2-1, with 7 bases aligning to TRBD1. The CDR3 loop spans 10 amino acids. The germline gives CDR1 SQVTM, CDR2 ANQGSEA. V lost 7 bases and J lost 10; bases outside the gene matches: 4. As DNA, the CDR3 is TGCAGCGGCGCGGACAGGGAGCAGTTCTTC. Its protein product is CSGADREQFF.

This clonotype was counted at least ten times. The V and J genes are TRBV29-1 and TRBJ2-2, with 9 nucleotides matching TRBD2. The ends lost 6 bases at V and 4 bases at J; junction bases unmatched: 3. Germline lookup yields CDR1 SQVTM and CDR2 ANQGSEA. The length of the CDR3 is 13 residues. This CDR3 reads CSVKAGGTGELFF. CDR3 nucleotide sequence: TGCAGCGTCAAAGCGGGAGGCACCGGGGAGCTGTTTTTT.

This clonotype was counted ten times or more. The chain combines TRBV9 with TRBJ2-3, with 10 positions matching TRBD2. This CDR3 region has 15 residues. Trimming removed 2 bases from V and 2 bases from J; junction bases left unmatched: 2. Germline CDR1 and CDR2: SGDLS and YYNGEE. CDR3 nucleotide sequence: TGTGCCAGCAGCGTGAGCGGGGGGGTCACAGATACGCAGTATTTT. Residues: CASSVSGGVTDTQYF.

This sequence joins TRBV29-1 and TRBJ2-7; 7 bases agree with TRBD1. The CDR3 consists of 13 residues. V lost 4 bases, J lost 2 bases, and 5 bases stayed unmatched. Germline assignment: CDR1 SQVTM and CDR2 ANQGSEA. The CDR3 loop is CSVAAGQAYEQYF. CDR3 coding DNA: TGCAGCGTTGCTGCAGGACAGGCCTACGAGCAGTACTTC.

To note about this clonotype: One junction end does not reproduce the germline sequence, and a read error may be involved. Here the CDR3 DNA reads TGTGCCAGCGAGGGGTCCAGGGATTGGTCCTACGATGAGCAGTTCTTC. This sequence encodes CASEGSRDWSYDEQFF. The chain joins TRBV6-2 or TRBV6-3 to TRBJ2-1, with D perhaps assigned TRBD1 or TRBD2 (5 bases each). This CDR3 region has 16 residues. Germline-derived CDR1 and CDR2 are MNHEY and SVGEGT.

This clonotype was counted a few times. The chain uses TRBV12-3 or TRBV12-4 and TRBJ1-1; D remains unclear. V dropped 3 bases and J dropped 11 bases, with 16 bases sitting between them. The CDR3 has 13 residues. In DNA form, the CDR3 reads TGTGCCAGCAGTTTTTTCGCCGGGGATGAGGCTTTCTTT. Its protein is CASSFFAGDEAFF.

There are a few counts of this clonotype. The genes are TRBV4-3 and TRBJ1-1; no clear D gene. In germline, CDR1 is LGHNA, CDR2 YSLEER. V lost 0 bases and J lost 5, with 10 bases in between. The CDR3 loop spans 14 amino acids. CDR3 protein: CASSQDRGRTEAFF. CDR3 DNA sequence: TGCGCCAGCAGCCAAGATAGAGGGCGAACTGAAGCTTTCTTT.

The chain combines TRBV12-3 or TRBV12-4 with TRBJ2-7; 7 bases fit TRBD1. The CDR3 loop spans 14 amino acids. V lost 6 bases and J lost 5; bases outside the gene matches: 10. This CDR3 reads CASSPGQALNEQYF. DNA of the CDR3: TGTGCCAGCAGCCCTGGACAGGCCCTTAACGAGCAGTACTTC.

This clonotype was detected once. The CDR3 coding sequence is TGTGCCAGTAGTGAAGGACTCGGCTCCTACAATGAGCAGTTCTTC. It encodes CASSEGLGSYNEQFF. The V gene is TRBV19, the J gene TRBJ2-1; D is possibly TRBD2 (5 bases). The V end was cut by 5 bases, the J end by 0 bases, with 11 bases between. The CDR3 is 15 amino acids. Germline CDR1 and CDR2: LNHDA and SQIVND (reference sequence).

The rearrangement links TRBV7-2 to TRBJ2-5, with D perhaps matching TRBD2 (5 bases). The germline V gene encodes CDR1 SGHTA and CDR2 FQGNSA. The CDR3 runs to 13 residues. The germline V and J ends were trimmed by 1 base and 7 bases, with 10 bases remaining between them. In DNA form, the CDR3 reads TGTGCCAGCAGCTTAGGTGGGGAGACGACCCAGTACTTC. Translation gives CASSLGGETTQYF.

This clonotype was detected only a few times. The rearrangement joins TRBV7-2 to TRBJ2-3; unclear D gene. Germline lookup yields CDR1 SGHTA and CDR2 FQGNSA. Trimming shortened V by 2 bases and J by 1 base, and 10 bases separated the two germline ends. The CDR3 extends over 15 amino acids. The CDR3 DNA follows: TGTGCCAGCAGCTTATGGTGGGTCGGCACAGATACGCAGTATTTT. This encodes CASSLWWVGTDTQYF.

At least ten counts were recorded for this clonotype. The chain has TRBV9 and TRBJ2-3, with a possible D match to TRBD2 (6 bases). Germline V gives CDR1 SGDLS, CDR2 YYNGEE. The CDR3 is 13 amino acids. The V end lost 3 bases, the J end lost 6 bases, and 11 bases lay between the germline ends. CDR3 sequence: CASSAGGVDTQYF. The CDR3 DNA is TGTGCCAGCAGCGCCGGCGGGGTTGATACGCAGTATTTT.

The chain uses TRBV7-3 and TRBJ2-1, with D tentatively TRBD2 (5 bases). Per germline, CDR1 SGHTA and CDR2 FQGTGA. V was pared by 5 bases and J by 7 bases, with 21 bases between. This CDR3 is built from 16 residues. The CDR3 nucleotides read TGTGCCAGCAGCCCCGCGGACCGACGGAAGCGGAATGAGCAGTTCTTC. Its protein is CASSPADRRKRNEQFF. Together with reference TRBV7-3 and TRBJ2-1, the CDR3 gives the full variable domain: GAGVSQTPSNKVTEKGKYVELRCDPISGHTALYWYRQSLGQGPEFLIYFQGTGAADDSGLPNDRFFAVRPEGSVSTLKIQRTERGDSAVYLCASSPADRRKRNEQFFGPGTRLTVL.

This clonotype was observed at least ten times. J is TRBJ2-1 and V is TRBV6-2 or TRBV6-3; 7 bases map to TRBD2. The V and J ends lost 8 bases and 8 bases, in that order; junction bases with no gene match: 12. Germline CDR1 and CDR2: MNHEY and SVGEGT. The CDR3 sequence is 14 residues long. The CDR3 nucleotides read TGTGCCAGCTCCCCCGGGGCAGGGAGGGATGAGCAGTTCTTC. It codes for CASSPGAGRDEQFF.

The V gene is TRBV6-4, the J gene TRBJ2-3; a weak D match, TRBD2 (6 bases). Germline-derived CDR1 and CDR2 are MRHNA and SNTAGT. Trimming took 3 bases from V and 2 from J, leaving 12 bases between them. This CDR3 has 15 amino acids. The CDR3 loop is CASSDMGLITDTQYF. In DNA, the CDR3 is TGTGCCAGCAGTGATATGGGACTCATCACAGATACGCAGTATTTT.

V is TRBV3-1 and J is TRBJ2-1; D not certain. The CDR3 spans 13 residues. Trimming took off 2 bases at V and 6 bases at J, with 8 bases between the two ends. Germline values: CDR1 LGHDT, CDR2 YNNKEL (reference sequence). The CDR3 region is CASSQHGPNEQFF. In DNA form, the CDR3 reads TGTGCCAGCAGCCAACACGGTCCCAATGAGCAGTTCTTC.

This clonotype has ten or more counts. The chain combines TRBV12-3 or TRBV12-4 with TRBJ2-2, with 9 bases that match TRBD2. J gave up 5 bases and V 3 bases, and 7 bases lay outside the gene matches. The CDR3 spans 16 residues. The CDR3 is CASSFGASGATGELFF. The DNA of the CDR3 is TGTGCCAGCAGTTTCGGGGCTAGCGGGGCTACCGGGGAGCTGTTTTTT.

This rearrangement joins TRBV7-8 to TRBJ2-5; TRBD1 matches at 7 bases. This CDR3 has 13 residues. V lost 5 bases and J lost 7; bases outside the gene matches: 7. Germline assignment: CDR1 SGHVS and CDR2 FQNEAQ. The CDR3 nucleotides are TGTGCCAGCAGCCGGGGACAGTCCGGGACCCAGTACTTC. Its translation is CASSRGQSGTQYF. The full variable domain, completed using reference TRBV7-8 and TRBJ2-5, is GAGVSQSPRYKVAKRGQDVALRCDPISGHVSLFWYQQALGQGPEFLTYFQNEAQLDKSGLPSDRFFAERPEGSVSTLKIQRTQQEDSAVYLCASSRGQSGTQYFGPGTRLLVL.

The chain links TRBV4-3 to TRBJ2-6; 7 bases are shared with TRBD1. This CDR3 comprises 16 residues. The germline CDR1 and CDR2 sequences are LGHNA and YSLEER. The trim removed 4 bases at V and 0 bases at J, leaving 3 bases unmatched. The CDR3 DNA reads TGCGCCAGCAGCCTGGGACAGAACTCTGGGGCCAACGTCCTGACTTTC. This gives the protein CASSLGQNSGANVLTF.

This clonotype was detected many times. This chain joins TRBV2 and TRBJ1-1; 7 nucleotides match TRBD1. The J segment lost 8 bases and the V segment lost 4 bases, leaving 4 bases of the junction unmatched. Germline loops: CDR1 SNHLY, CDR2 FYNNEI. This CDR3 region has 12 residues. The CDR3 sequence is CASSGTGLEAFF. The CDR3 region has the DNA TGTGCCAGCAGTGGGACAGGCCTCGAAGCTTTCTTT.